Listed here are 28 T cell receptor beta chains from one sample, sequenced in a study of blood T cell repertoires in COVID-19. Generated by immunoSEQ multiplex PCR, the TCRdb table keeps only in-frame clones and is missing some. The sample carries about 22,000 clones, around 83% recorded once. Input material: peripheral blood. These receptors all stem from a man between 65 and 85 years old with acute or convalescent COVID-19.

The genes are TRBV7-6 and TRBJ2-3; D is perhaps TRBD1 (5 bases). The V end lost 5 bases, the J end lost 0 bases, and 12 bases lay between the germline ends. Germline CDR1 SGHVS, CDR2 FNYEAQ. The CDR3 spans 15 residues. CDR3 sequence (DNA): TGTGCCAGCAGCGTTGGGTCAGGGAGCACAGATACGCAGTATTTT. As protein: CASSVGSGSTDTQYF.

Written as DNA, the CDR3 is TGTGCCACCAGTACTAGCGGAGGGAACATTCAGTACTTC. Protein: CATSTSGGNIQYF. The genes are TRBV24-1 and TRBJ2-4; TRBD2 matches at 8 bases. The V segment lost 6 bases and the J segment 7 bases; nucleotides outside the gene matches: 4. CDR1 is KGHDR, CDR2 SFDVKD, per germline. The CDR3 length is 13 residues.

This clone turned up a few times. The rearrangement links TRBV7-2 to TRBJ1-1, with 7 bases identical to TRBD1. There are 16 residues in the CDR3. After removal of 2 bases from V and 6 bases from J, the junction contained 12 bases not matched to a gene. The germline gives CDR1 SGHTA, CDR2 FQGNSA. The CDR3 sequence is CASSLTLAGGKAEAFF. The CDR3 nucleotides are TGTGCCAGCAGCTTAACCCTTGCAGGGGGAAAGGCTGAAGCTTTCTTT.

The chain is built from TRBV27 and TRBJ2-1; D might be TRBD2 (5 bases). CDR1 MNHEY and CDR2 SMNVEV come from the germline V gene (reference sequence). V was pared by 9 bases and J by 3 bases, with 15 bases between. CDR3 length: 14 residues. The CDR3: CASLKRSGYNEQFF. The CDR3 bases are TGTGCCAGTTTAAAGCGGTCGGGCTACAATGAGCAGTTCTTC.

The chain joins TRBV15 to TRBJ2-3; D gene unclear. With 3 bases removed from V and 5 bases from J, the gap between germline ends came to 9 bases. Germline lookup yields CDR1 LNHNV and CDR2 YYDKDF (reference sequence). CDR3 length: 13 amino acids. This CDR3 reads CATSRELEDTQYF. The CDR3 DNA reads TGTGCCACCAGCAGGGAGTTAGAAGATACGCAGTATTTT.

The chain combines TRBV5-4 with TRBJ2-7, with TRBD2 as a possible D gene (6 bases). The CDR3 is 11 residues long. Per the germline V gene, CDR1 is SGHNT and CDR2 is YYREEE (reference sequence). Trimming took 3 bases from V and 5 from J, leaving 6 bases between them. The CDR3 coding sequence is TGTGCCAGCAGCTGGGGGGACGAGCAGTACTTC. Translating gives CASSWGDEQYF.

The J gene is TRBJ1-3, the V gene TRBV5-1; D may be TRBD1 (6 bases). V lost 7 bases and J lost 4, with 15 bases in between. CDR1 and CDR2 from the germline V gene are SGHRS and YFSETQ. CDR3 size: 14 residues. The CDR3 loop reads CASGMGGRGNTIYF. CDR3 nucleotide sequence: TGCGCCAGCGGAATGGGGGGGCGAGGAAACACCATATATTTT.

Comments on this clone: The junction shows a germline mismatch at one end, possibly a read error. The chain has TRBV27 and TRBJ1-2, with D perhaps matching TRBD1 (6 bases). Germline lookup yields CDR1 MNHEY and CDR2 SMNVEV (reference sequence). The CDR3 consists of 16 residues. The CDR3 region has the DNA TGTGCCGGCAGTTTATTCTTAGCAGGGGAAAACTATGGCTACACCTTC. As protein: CAGSLFLAGENYGYTF.

The chain employs TRBV5-6 and TRBJ2-3, with 14 bases aligning to TRBD2. J gave up 3 bases and V 4 bases, and 10 bases lay outside the gene matches. Germline-derived CDR1 and CDR2 are SGHDT and YYEEEE. This CDR3 has 18 residues. CDR3 residues: CASSLRLAGGPGTDTQYF. For the CDR3, the DNA is TGTGCCAGCAGCCTGAGACTAGCGGGGGGGCCGGGGACAGATACGCAGTATTTT.

The chain couples TRBV28 to TRBJ1-2; D may be TRBD1 (5 bases). The CDR3 totals 16 residues. In germline, CDR1 is MDHEN, CDR2 SYDVKM. Trimming took 6 bases from V and 2 from J, leaving 19 bases between them. As DNA, the CDR3 is TGTGCCAGCAGCGCGGCAGGGCTAGAAAGGAACTATGGCTACACCTTC. It encodes CASSAAGLERNYGYTF.

The chain links TRBV7-2 to TRBJ1-5; weak D call: TRBD1 (5 bases). The CDR3 has 13 amino acids. V was clipped by 5 bases and J by 4 bases, with 9 bases between them. Germline V gives CDR1 SGHTA, CDR2 FQGNSA. The CDR3 is CASSEGVNQPQHF. The CDR3 DNA reads as TGTGCCAGCAGCGAAGGGGTAAATCAGCCCCAGCATTTT.

The gene calls are TRBV18 and TRBJ2-7, with D perhaps TRBD1 (6 bases). Germline V gives CDR1 KGHSH, CDR2 LQKENI. The CDR3 has 15 amino acids. V lost 3 bases and J lost 0, with 12 bases in between. The CDR3 loop reads CASSPRDTLSYEQYF. The CDR3 bases are TGTGCCAGCTCACCCCGGGACACCCTCTCCTACGAGCAGTACTTC.

J is TRBJ1-5 and V is TRBV30; the D gene is possibly TRBD1 (6 bases). V lost 5 bases, J lost 9 bases, and 17 bases lay in between. The CDR3 runs 13 residues. Germline CDR1 reads GTSNPN; CDR2 reads SVGIG (reference sequence). CDR3 sequence: CAWGNREGGPQHF. CDR3 DNA: TGTGCCTGGGGCAACAGGGAGGGCGGGCCCCAGCATTTT. The full variable domain, in which reference TRBV30 and TRBJ1-5 provide the parts outside the CDR3, is SQTIHQWPATLVQPVGSPLSLECTVEGTSNPNLYWYRQAAGRGLQLLFYSVGIGQISSEVPQNLSASRPQDRQFILSSKKLLLSDSGFYLCAWGNREGGPQHFGDGTRLSIL.

This chain uses TRBV6-5 with TRBJ1-2; 8 nucleotides agree with TRBD1. The CDR3 contains 15 residues. The V gene end was trimmed by 5 bases and the J gene end by 1 base; junction bases not matched to a gene: 6. CDR1 is MNHEY, CDR2 SVGAGI, per germline. Here the CDR3 DNA reads TGTGCCAGCAGTATCCAACAGGGGGGTAACTATGGCTACACCTTC. It codes for CASSIQQGGNYGYTF.

V and J are TRBV30 and TRBJ2-1, with TRBD2 identical over 8 bases. The CDR3 length is 16 residues. Germline V gives CDR1 GTSNPN, CDR2 SVGIG (reference sequence). V was pared by 2 bases and J by 7 bases, with 13 bases of the junction left unmatched. CDR3 amino acids: CAWSHLAGQRGNEQFF. CDR3 coding DNA: TGTGCCTGGAGTCACCTAGCGGGCCAAAGGGGGAATGAGCAGTTCTTC.

The chain uses TRBV15 and TRBJ2-3; 12 positions agree with TRBD2. V was pared by 4 bases and J by 8 bases, with 10 bases of the junction left unmatched. This CDR3 is built from 16 residues. In germline, CDR1 is LNHNV, CDR2 YYDKDF (reference sequence). This CDR3 is CATSTLSSGRAPTQYF. The CDR3 DNA sequence: TGTGCCACCAGCACCTTATCTAGCGGGAGGGCCCCTACGCAGTATTTT.

The V and J genes are TRBV18 and TRBJ1-2, with D tentatively TRBD1 (5 bases). The V end lost 5 bases, the J end lost 3 bases, and 10 bases lay between the germline ends. Germline V CDR1 and CDR2: KGHSH, LQKENI. CDR3 length: 13 amino acids. CDR3 sequence (DNA): TGTGCCAGCTCAGACGGGGGAGACTATGGCTACACCTTC. Protein: CASSDGGDYGYTF.

J is TRBJ1-3 and V is TRBV3-1 (or the pseudogene TRBV3-2), with a weak D call TRBD1 (6 bases). The CDR3 spans 15 residues. The V gene's germline CDR1 is LGHDT and CDR2 YNNKEL (reference sequence). V lost 8 bases and J lost 8, with 22 bases in between. CDR3 sequence (DNA): TGTGCCAGCCAGGTGGGGGCAGGGATCGGTTACACCATATATTTT. Translated: CASQVGAGIGYTIYF.

The rearrangement joins TRBV6-2 or TRBV6-3 to TRBJ1-2; 7 nucleotides agree with TRBD1. V lost 5 bases, J lost 8 bases, and 5 bases stayed unmatched. The CDR3 contains 12 residues. Germline V gene data show CDR1 as MNHEY and CDR2 as SVGEGT. The CDR3 sequence is CASSPRTGGYTF. The DNA for the CDR3 is TGTGCCAGCAGTCCCAGGACAGGAGGCTACACCTTC.

This chain connects TRBV5-4 to TRBJ1-2; tentatively, D is TRBD1 (5 bases). There are 14 residues in the CDR3. V was cut by 0 bases and J by 4 bases, with 10 bases left in between. The germline V gene has CDR1 SGHNT and CDR2 YYREEE (reference sequence). As DNA, the CDR3 is TGTGCCAGCAGCTTGGTCGGAGGGACCTATGGCTACACCTTC. Its translation is CASSLVGGTYGYTF.

The chain has TRBV6-1 and TRBJ2-3; 7 bases match TRBD2. Germline CDR1 reads MNHNS; CDR2 reads SASEGT. Unmatched junction bases numbered 5, after V lost 1 base and J lost 7 bases. The CDR3 is 14 amino acids. The CDR3 sequence: CASSEGGGRNTQYF. As DNA, the CDR3 is TGTGCCAGCAGTGAAGGCGGGGGTAGGAATACGCAGTATTTT.

V is TRBV7-9 and J is TRBJ2-7, with 7 bases matching TRBD1. Germline V lookup: CDR1 SEHNR, CDR2 FQNEAQ (reference sequence). The junction had 1 base not matched to a gene; V was cut back by 4 bases and J by 4 bases. This CDR3 has 12 residues. This chain's CDR3 is CASSSTGYEQYF. The CDR3 bases are TGTGCCAGCAGCTCGACAGGGTACGAGCAGTACTTC.

This clone was picked up one time. J is TRBJ2-2 and V is TRBV4-2, with a tentative D call TRBD2 (7 bases). CDR1 and CDR2 from the germline V gene are LGHNA and YNFKEQ. The CDR3 sequence is 18 residues long. V shed 4 bases and J shed 1 base, with 19 bases lying between them. CDR3 sequence: CASSPRKGGGRNTGELFF. CDR3 DNA: TGTGCCAGCAGCCCCCGCAAGGGGGGAGGGAGGAACACCGGGGAGCTGTTTTTT.

This rearrangement joins TRBV12-3 or TRBV12-4 to TRBJ1-1; D possibly corresponds to TRBD1 (6 bases). V was trimmed by 5 bases and J by 3 bases, leaving 10 bases between them. The CDR3 runs 13 residues. CDR3: CASSPGTYTEAFF. CDR3 bases: TGTGCCAGCAGTCCAGGGACATACACTGAAGCTTTCTTT.

The V gene is TRBV5-6, the J gene TRBJ1-1; D uncertain. The CDR3 totals 16 residues. Germline V gene sequence: CDR1 SGHDT, CDR2 YYEEEE. The V gene lost 1 base and the J gene lost 10 bases, with 23 bases spanning the gap. The DNA for the CDR3 is TGTGCCAGCAGCTTGAGTAGACGGCCCTCCCCCGGCGGAGCTTTCTTT. It specifies CASSLSRRPSPGGAFF.

The chain carries TRBV20-1 and TRBJ2-7, with D unresolved. CDR3 length equals 11 residues. V was trimmed by 6 bases and J by 0 bases, leaving 6 bases between them. Germline assignment: CDR1 DFQATT and CDR2 SNEGSKA (reference sequence). The CDR3 DNA is TGCAGTGCCGAGAACTCCTACGAGCAGTACTTC. As protein: CSAENSYEQYF.

This clone was found once. The chain uses TRBV19 and TRBJ1-6; a weak D match, TRBD1 (5 bases). Trimming cost V 5 bases and J 7 bases, with 12 bases left between them. CDR3 length: 14 amino acids. The V gene's germline CDR1 is LNHDA and CDR2 SQIVND (reference sequence). CDR3: CASSLRDSNSPLHF. The DNA for the CDR3 is TGTGCCAGTAGTCTCCGCGACAGCAATTCACCCCTCCACTTT.

The chain couples TRBV18 to TRBJ2-3; 9 bases fit TRBD2. Germline CDR1 reads KGHSH; CDR2 reads LQKENI. This CDR3 has 17 residues. The J segment lost 1 base and the V segment lost 0 bases, leaving 5 bases of the junction unmatched. Here the CDR3 reads CASSPPGSGSGTDTQYF. CDR3 nucleotide sequence: TGTGCCAGCTCACCACCGGGTAGCGGGAGCGGCACAGATACGCAGTATTTT.